This TCR beta chain is drawn from a study of blood T cell repertoires in COVID-19. The overall study: T cells, B-cell-depleted T cells, or PBMCs provided the cDNA or gDNA that served as material.

As processed by the authors: Amplification with reference gene primers provided the estimates of nucleated cell counts. This table comes from immunoSEQ multiplex PCR, and its TCRdb copy is limited to in-frame clones, with some not included. That table supplies the V and J calls and clone size; D and trimming were determined from the DNA. The table includes approximately 230,000 clones, more than 75% detected once. The CDR3 extends over 14 amino acids. CDR1 SGHVS and CDR2 FNYEAQ come from the germline V gene. V lost 5 bases, J lost 2 bases, and 3 bases stayed unmatched. The sequence derives from a man between 40 and 49 years old who had recovered from COVID-19. This chain links TRBV7-6 with TRBJ2-7, with 10 bases identical to TRBD1. Sequencing used PBMCs or T cells enriched from blood (not recorded which). The CDR3 sequence is CASSRDRGPYEQYF. The CDR3 DNA is TGTGCCAGCAGCAGGGACAGGGGCCCCTACGAGCAGTACTTC.